The 9 T cell receptor beta chains below all came from one sample that was sequenced in a study of T cell responses to AZD1222 COVID-19 vaccine. The repertoire was sequenced with immunoSEQ multiplex PCR; TCRdb's copy has only in-frame clones and lacks some. The sample holds 90,000 to 130,000 clones, about 90% seen once. The sample consisted of peripheral blood, taken 28 days after the second AZD1222 dose. Source of these receptors: an adult who received the AZD1222 COVID-19 vaccine.

Written as DNA, the CDR3 is TGTGCCAGCAGTTCTGGCCCCACGCAGTATTTT. It translates to CASSSGPTQYF. V gene TRBV6-5 combines with J gene TRBJ2-3, with D hard to call. The CDR3 spans 11 residues. Trimming shortened V by 4 bases and J by 9 bases, and 8 bases separated the two germline ends. The germline V gene encodes CDR1 MNHEY and CDR2 SVGAGI.

The V and J genes are TRBV28 and TRBJ1-2; 7 nucleotides align to TRBD1. CDR3 length: 14 residues. Germline CDR1 reads MDHEN; CDR2 reads SYDVKM. J lost 0 bases, V lost 5 bases, and 3 bases had no gene match. The CDR3 DNA is TGTGCCAGCAGTCTAGGACAGGCTAACTATGGCTACACCTTC. This gives the protein CASSLGQANYGYTF.

In this sample, this clone turned up a few times. The V call is TRBV28, the J call TRBJ1-2; D not resolved. Germline V gene data show CDR1 as MDHEN and CDR2 as SYDVKM. CDR3 length: 12 residues. Trimming stripped 1 base from V and 4 bases from J, with 4 bases between. The CDR3 region is CASSLYGYGYTF. The CDR3 coding sequence is TGTGCCAGCAGTTTATATGGCTATGGCTACACCTTC.

The gene calls are TRBV7-8 and TRBJ1-4; no definite D call. Germline V gives CDR1 SGHVS, CDR2 FQNEAQ. The ends were cut back, 5 bases at V and 8 bases at J, with 6 bases in the middle. The CDR3 runs to 11 residues. In DNA, the CDR3 is TGTGCCAGCAGCCCCGGGGAAAAACTGTTTTTT. It yields the protein CASSPGEKLFF.

The chain couples TRBV14 to TRBJ2-1; 11 bases fit TRBD2. Losses at the gene ends were 5 bases for V and 10 bases for J; bases not matched to a gene: 7. Per germline, CDR1 SGHDN and CDR2 FVKESK. The CDR3 length is 14 residues. The CDR3 nucleotides read TGTGCCAGCAGCACTCGGACTAGCGGGTCCGAGCAGTTCTTC. Its protein product is CASSTRTSGSEQFF.

V usage is TRBV3-1 (or the pseudogene TRBV3-2) and J usage is TRBJ2-5, with D perhaps TRBD1 or TRBD2 (6 bases each). V was clipped by 5 bases and J by 5 bases, with 21 bases between them. This CDR3 is 16 amino acids long. Germline V gives CDR1 LGHDT, CDR2 YNNKEL (reference sequence). CDR3 sequence reads: CASSLAPRGGRETQYF. CDR3 sequence (DNA): TGTGCCAGCAGCTTAGCCCCTCGAGGGGGGAGGGAGACCCAGTACTTC.

The gene calls are TRBV5-6 and TRBJ1-1; D not certain. Trimming removed 0 bases from V and 0 bases from J, with 9 bases in between. The V gene's germline CDR1 is SGHDT and CDR2 YYEEEE. This CDR3 is built from 15 residues. CDR3 sequence: CASSLAGRLNTEAFF. The CDR3 nucleotides are TGTGCCAGCAGCTTGGCCGGCAGGCTGAACACTGAAGCTTTCTTT.

V is TRBV12-3 or TRBV12-4 and J is TRBJ1-5; no firm D call. The ends were cut back, 5 bases at V and 6 bases at J, with 11 bases in the middle. The length of the CDR3 is 13 residues. CDR3 in amino acids: CASSIRSLQPQHF. CDR3 sequence (DNA): TGTGCCAGCAGTATAAGAAGCCTTCAGCCCCAGCATTTT.

This clone was counted between two and nine times. The V and J genes are TRBV11-3 and TRBJ1-3; possibly TRBD1 for D (5 bases). The V end was cut by 7 bases, the J end by 0 bases, with 10 bases between. Germline lookup yields CDR1 SGHNT and CDR2 YENEEA. CDR3 length equals 14 residues. CDR3 protein: CASTKQDSGNTIYF. Written as DNA, the CDR3 is TGTGCCAGCACAAAACAGGACTCTGGAAACACCATATATTTT.